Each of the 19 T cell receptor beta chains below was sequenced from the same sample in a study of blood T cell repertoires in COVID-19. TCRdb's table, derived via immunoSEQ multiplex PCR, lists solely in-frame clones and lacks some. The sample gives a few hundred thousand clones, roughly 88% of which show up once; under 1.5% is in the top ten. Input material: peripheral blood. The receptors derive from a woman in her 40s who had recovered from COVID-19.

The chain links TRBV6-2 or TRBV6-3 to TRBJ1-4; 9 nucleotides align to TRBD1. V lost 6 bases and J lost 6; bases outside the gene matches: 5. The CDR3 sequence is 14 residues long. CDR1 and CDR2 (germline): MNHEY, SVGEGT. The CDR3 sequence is CASSDRGKHEKLFF. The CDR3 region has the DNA TGTGCCAGCAGCGACAGGGGGAAACATGAAAAACTGTTTTTT.

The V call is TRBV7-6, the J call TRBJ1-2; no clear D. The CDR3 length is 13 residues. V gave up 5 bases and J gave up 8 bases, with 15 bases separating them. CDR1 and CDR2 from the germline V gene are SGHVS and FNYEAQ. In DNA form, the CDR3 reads TGTGCCAGCAGCGAAAATACGGAGGGCGGCTACACCTTC. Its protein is CASSENTEGGYTF.

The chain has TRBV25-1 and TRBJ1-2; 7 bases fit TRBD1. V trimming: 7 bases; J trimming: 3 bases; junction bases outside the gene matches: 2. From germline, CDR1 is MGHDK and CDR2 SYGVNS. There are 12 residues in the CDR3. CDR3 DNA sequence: TGTGCCAGCAATGGACAGGACTATGGCTACACCTTC. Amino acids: CASNGQDYGYTF.

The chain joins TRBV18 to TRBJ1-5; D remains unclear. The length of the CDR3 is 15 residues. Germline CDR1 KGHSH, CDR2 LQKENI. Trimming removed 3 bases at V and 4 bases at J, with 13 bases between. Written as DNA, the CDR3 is TGTGCCAGCTCACCCACACGTGAGCGAAATCAGCCCCAGCATTTT. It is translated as CASSPTRERNQPQHF.

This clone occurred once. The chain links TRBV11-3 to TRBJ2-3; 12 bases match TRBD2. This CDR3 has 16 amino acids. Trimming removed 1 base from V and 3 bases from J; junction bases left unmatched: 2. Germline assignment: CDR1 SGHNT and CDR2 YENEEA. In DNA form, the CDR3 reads TGTGCCAGCAGCTTAGGGACTAGCGGGGATACAGATACGCAGTATTTT. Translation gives CASSLGTSGDTDTQYF.

For the CDR3, the DNA is TGCGCCAGCAGCTTAGGGACAGGGCGAGAGACCCAGTACTTC. The encoded protein is CASSLGTGRETQYF. The genes are TRBV5-1 and TRBJ2-5, with 9 bases fitting TRBD1. The V and J ends lost 2 bases and 4 bases, in that order; junction bases with no gene match: 3. The CDR3 loop spans 14 amino acids. Germline V gene sequence: CDR1 SGHRS, CDR2 YFSETQ. Filled out from reference TRBV5-1 and TRBJ2-5, the complete variable domain reads KAGVTQTPRYLIKTRGQQVTLSCSPISGHRSVSWYQQTPGQGLQFLFEYFSETQRNKGNFPGRFSGRQFSNSRSEMNVSTLELGDSALYLCASSLGTGRETQYFGPGTRLLVL.

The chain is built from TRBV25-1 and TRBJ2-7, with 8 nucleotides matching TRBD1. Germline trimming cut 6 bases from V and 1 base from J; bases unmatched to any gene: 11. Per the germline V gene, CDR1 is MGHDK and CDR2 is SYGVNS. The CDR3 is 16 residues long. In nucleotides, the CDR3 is TGTGCCAGCAGCCCAGGGGCAGGGGGCGCATCCTACGAGCAGTACTTC. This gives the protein CASSPGAGGASYEQYF.

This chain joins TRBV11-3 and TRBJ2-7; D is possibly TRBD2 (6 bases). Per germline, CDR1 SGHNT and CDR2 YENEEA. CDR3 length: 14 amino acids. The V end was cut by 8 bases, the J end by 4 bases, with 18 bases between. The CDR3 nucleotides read TGTGCCAGCTCACGAGTCGGGGGAAGTTACGAGCAGTACTTC. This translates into CASSRVGGSYEQYF.

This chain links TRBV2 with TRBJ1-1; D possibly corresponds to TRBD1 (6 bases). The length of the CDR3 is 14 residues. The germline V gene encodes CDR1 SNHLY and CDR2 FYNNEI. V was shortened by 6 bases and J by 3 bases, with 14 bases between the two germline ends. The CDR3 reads CASSEQGMDTEAFF. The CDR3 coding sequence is TGTGCCAGCAGCGAACAGGGTATGGACACTGAAGCTTTCTTT. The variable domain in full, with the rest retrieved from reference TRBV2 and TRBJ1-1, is EPEVTQTPSHQVTQMGQEVILRCVPISNHLYFYWYRQILGQKVEFLVSFYNNEISEKSEIFDDQFSVERPDGSNFTLKIRSTKLEDSAMYFCASSEQGMDTEAFFGQGTRLTVV.

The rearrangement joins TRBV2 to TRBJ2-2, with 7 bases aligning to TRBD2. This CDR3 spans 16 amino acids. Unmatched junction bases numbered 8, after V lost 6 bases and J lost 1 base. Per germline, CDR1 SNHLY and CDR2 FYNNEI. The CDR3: CASRLRSGVNTGELFF. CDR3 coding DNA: TGTGCCAGCAGGCTCAGGAGCGGGGTGAACACCGGGGAGCTGTTTTTT.

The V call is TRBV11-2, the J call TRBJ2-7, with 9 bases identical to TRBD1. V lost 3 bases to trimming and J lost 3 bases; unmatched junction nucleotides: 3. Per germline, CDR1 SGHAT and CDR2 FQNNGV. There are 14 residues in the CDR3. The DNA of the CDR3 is TGTGCCAGCAGCTTGGGACAGGGAAACTACGAGCAGTACTTC. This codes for CASSLGQGNYEQYF.

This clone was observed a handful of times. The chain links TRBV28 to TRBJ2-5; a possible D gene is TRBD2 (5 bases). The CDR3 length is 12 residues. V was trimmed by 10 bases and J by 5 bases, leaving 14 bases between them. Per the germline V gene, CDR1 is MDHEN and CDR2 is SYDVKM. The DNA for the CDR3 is TGTGCCACCGGGATCGTGGGGGAGACCCAGTACTTC. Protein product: CATGIVGETQYF.

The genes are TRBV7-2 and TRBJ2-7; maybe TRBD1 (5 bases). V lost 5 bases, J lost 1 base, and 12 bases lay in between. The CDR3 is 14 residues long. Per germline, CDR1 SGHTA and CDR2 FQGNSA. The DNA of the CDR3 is TGTGCCAGCAGCGTGCCGACAGTTTCCTACGAGCAGTACTTC. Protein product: CASSVPTVSYEQYF.

CDR3 in amino acids: CASSPGQGVGAYTEAFF. As DNA, the CDR3 is TGCGCCAGCAGCCCTGGACAGGGGGTCGGTGCATACACTGAAGCTTTCTTT. The chain employs TRBV5-1 and TRBJ1-1; 10 positions agree with TRBD1. The V gene end was trimmed by 4 bases and the J gene end by 3 bases; junction bases not matched to a gene: 12. This CDR3 spans 17 amino acids. Germline V gene lookup returns CDR1 SGHRS and CDR2 YFSETQ.

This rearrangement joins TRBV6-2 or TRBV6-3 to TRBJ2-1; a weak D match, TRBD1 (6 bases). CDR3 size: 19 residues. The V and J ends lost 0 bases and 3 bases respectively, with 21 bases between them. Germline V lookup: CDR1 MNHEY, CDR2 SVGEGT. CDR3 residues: CASSYSGHRVLGSYNEQFF. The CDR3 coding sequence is TGTGCCAGCAGTTACTCCGGGCACAGGGTACTTGGGAGCTACAATGAGCAGTTCTTC.

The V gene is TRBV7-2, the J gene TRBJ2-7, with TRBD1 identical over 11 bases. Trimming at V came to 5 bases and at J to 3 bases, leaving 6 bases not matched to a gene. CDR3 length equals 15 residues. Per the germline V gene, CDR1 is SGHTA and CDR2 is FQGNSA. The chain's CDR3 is CASSGEGQGDYEQYF. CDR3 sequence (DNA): TGTGCCAGCAGCGGAGAGGGACAGGGGGACTACGAGCAGTACTTC.

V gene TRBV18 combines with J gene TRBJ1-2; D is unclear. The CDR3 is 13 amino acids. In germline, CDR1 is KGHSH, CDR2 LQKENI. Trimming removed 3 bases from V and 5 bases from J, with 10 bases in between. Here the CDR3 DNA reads TGTGCCAGCTCACCTCCCTCGGGATATGGCTACACCTTC. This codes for CASSPPSGYGYTF.

The CDR3 DNA sequence: TGTGCCAGCAGGAAAGGGACAGCCGAGCAGTACTTC. Protein sequence: CASRKGTAEQYF. The V and J genes are TRBV25-1 and TRBJ2-7; 7 nucleotides line up with TRBD1. Germline loops: CDR1 MGHDK, CDR2 SYGVNS. The CDR3 spans 12 residues. The V and J ends lost 6 bases and 6 bases, in that order; junction bases with no gene match: 5.

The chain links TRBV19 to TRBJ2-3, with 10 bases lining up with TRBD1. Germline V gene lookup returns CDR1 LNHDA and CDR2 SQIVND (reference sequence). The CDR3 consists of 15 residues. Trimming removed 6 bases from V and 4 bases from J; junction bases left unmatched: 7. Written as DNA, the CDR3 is TGTGCCAGTAGCACCGGGACAGGGGTTCCAGATACGCAGTATTTT. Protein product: CASSTGTGVPDTQYF.